The entry below gives a single T cell receptor (beta chain) sequence along with its context. This record belongs to a study of blood T cells in healthy people across ages. The individuals who served as donors were healthy Caucasians living in Russia, aged roughly 6 to 100. Extractions gave at least 5 micrograms of total RNA per sample. A second 7 to 11 cycle PCR used barcoded and J-beta primers. TCRdb fed the 5' RACE reads into MiXCR, producing one record per CDR3 protein. This sample has around 780,000 distinct CDR3 sequences, with 56% found just once. The sequencing input was blood. The TCR comes from a man aged 35-49 years in good health.

CDR3 DNA: TGTGCCAGCAGCTTCTTCCAACGGGTTGGGGGGTCACCCCTCCACTTT. It encodes CASSFFQRVGGSPLHF. This sequence joins TRBV7-2 and TRBJ1-6; D might be TRBD1 (5 bases). Trimming removed 3 bases from V and 10 bases from J, with 19 bases in between. Per germline, CDR1 SGHTA and CDR2 FQGNSA. The CDR3 is made up of 16 amino acids. The full variable domain, its missing parts supplied by reference TRBV7-2 and TRBJ1-6, is GAGVSQSPSNKVTEKGKDVELRCDPISGHTALYWYRQSLGQGLEFLIYFQGNSAPDKSGLPSDRFSAERTGGSVSTLTIQRTQQEDSAVYLCASSFFQRVGGSPLHFGNGTRLTVT.